One T cell receptor beta chain is described in this entry. Its cognate antigen has yet to be identified. No much larger clonotype is one base removed from it; base qualities were not supplied. The TCR beta CDR3 regions were amplified from RNA transcripts. A first-round RT-PCR of the TCR CDR3 used the HTBI primer set with the Qiagen OneStep RT-PCR kit. Libraries were constructed in a second round of multiplex PCR, after which size selection and purification were performed. The libraries were sequenced on an Illumina HiSeq2000 using paired-end 100 bp reads. Regarding the original processing steps: SOAPnuke was used to process the raw data, with reads discarded if the reads contained adapters or uncalled bases, had a mean Phred below 15, or lacked an exact constant-primer or identifier match. High-quality paired reads were merged with COPE v1.2.5, and unique nucleotide sequences were defined as clonotypes. MiTCR v1.1 was used to align clonotypes to the IMGT TRBV, TRBD and TRBJ reference segments. Analysis was restricted to V-J combinations with a frequency above 0.0001, which covered 99% to 99.2% of repertoires. A TCS score was defined as the ratio of F50 (clonal expansion) to E x V (chaos), with BLOSUM62-based TCRdist applied between CDR3 peptides within each V-J. Welch's t-statistics and random forest reduced 500 to 550 V-J features to 10 to 15, which were used in a naive Bayes classifier (R e1071). The Morisita-Horn index was used to measure how similar the thyroid and blood repertoires were. TCRdb reran the public reads through fastp at Q25 and MiXCR, keeping productive beta chains. When rows share a CDR3 protein, they turn into one entry using the most common DNA and genes. What appears here as the V and J calls and clone size reflects TCRdb's work, not the paper's. In this sample the table shows about 840,000 distinct CDR3 sequences, 35% to 40% of which occur a single time. The biggest ten clones account for over 8% of the sample.

The data belong to a study of T cells in Graves' hyperthyroidism and ophthalmopathy (dated by TCRdb to about 2019). Looking at the study overall: Peripheral blood samples were taken at initial diagnosis, before any treatment was given. The paper describes TCR Vbeta CDR3 sequencing of 120 to 150 peripheral blood samples, made up of some 40 ophthalmopathy patients, around 78 hyperthyroidism patients and approximately 17 progressor patients. Thyroid tissue and blood T-cell repertoires from six Graves' hyperthyroidism patients were also compared in the study. Prospective prediction of ophthalmopathy was tested in an independent validation cohort of about 19 hyperthyroidism patients and roughly 16 patients who later progressed to ophthalmopathy. TCR V-J signatures able to tell the groups apart were searched for in a discovery cohort of 90 to 100 patients, of whom over 40 had Graves' ophthalmopathy and 57 had stable Graves' hyperthyroidism. Once sampling was done, hyperthyroidism patients were given methimazole at a starting dose of 30 mg daily, whereas ophthalmopathy patients were given high-dose intravenous methylprednisolone. For training and testing, the 95 to 100 patients in the discovery cohort were randomly divided in a 7:3 ratio. Study-wide conclusions, independent of this receptor: A model built on a 13 V-J signature distinguished ophthalmopathy from stable hyperthyroidism, reaching 85% to 90% sensitivity and approximately 81% specificity in cross-validation and 80%/75% in testing. In validation, the model predicted progression to ophthalmopathy a median of roughly six months before onset, with approximately 70% sensitivity and around 76% specificity. Most expanded thyroid clonotypes (frequency above 0.001) were also found in blood, which suggests that blood repertoires may mirror thyroid immune responses. No statistical method was used to set the sample size in advance, and investigators knew the group allocation.

The CDR1 and CDR2 encoded by the germline V gene are SQVTM and ANQGSEA. Germline trimming: 4 bases from V, 7 bases from J; junction bases outside gene matches: 3. Taken from cysteine to phenylalanine, the CDR3 has 12 residues. Only the CDR3 portion is preserved as DNA: 36 bases, with reading frame beginning at the first base. Stable Graves' hyperthyroidism was defined as the absence of progression to ophthalmopathy over 18 months of follow-up. Hyperthyroidism patients were newly diagnosed, with disease duration under 2 months, and aged 18 to 65 years. Exclusion was applied to patients with uncontrolled infections, other autoimmune diseases, pregnancy or lactation. Diagnoses relied on clinical symptoms, serum thyroxine and TRAb, thyroid ultrasound and orbital computed tomography. Ficoll-Paque density gradient centrifugation was used to isolate PBMCs from around 10 ml of fresh peripheral blood. Trizol reagent was used to extract total RNA, and RNA quality was then checked on an Agilent 2100 Bioanalyzer.

The specimen was blood. The sequence is built from TRBV29-1 and TRBJ2-2; TRBD1 fits 7 bases in the junction. The TCR sequence derives from a man between 18 and 29 years old with Graves' hyperthyroidism. The CDR3 region: CSVAPGGGELFF. The nucleotide sequence is TGCAGCGTTGCTCCAGGGGGCGGGGAGCTGTTTTTT.